A selection of T cell receptor beta chains follows, all from one sample in a study of shared clonotypes between healthy human individuals. Here immunoSEQ multiplex PCR was the method, and the copy in TCRdb shows in-frame clones only, minus some. The repertoire holds 2,100,000 or so clones, with more than 90% as singletons. The sequenced sample consisted of naive CD4+ T cells sorted from blood. The receptors here all came from a man in his late teens or twenties in good health. CDR3s include the opening cysteine and the closing phenylalanine or tryptophan.

>TRBJ1-4|TRBV4-1
CASSQLVGTSNEKLFF
>TRBJ1-2|TRBV7-9
CASTRLSYGYTF
>TRBJ2-1|TRBV13
CASSLTPWTSGRAAYNEQFF
>TRBJ1-2|TRBV9
CASSVDGALGGYTF
>TRBJ2-1|TRBV20-1
CSAFLNEQFF
>TRBJ1-1|TRBV7-2
CASSLFYSPRGSNTEAFF
>TRBJ2-5|TRBV5-1
CASSFGLAVSQETQYF
>TRBJ2-7|TRBV5-4
CASSFGPTSMDEQYF
>TRBJ1-3|TRBV10-3
CAISESFAGGISGNTIYF
>TRBJ1-1|TRBV19
CASIQGDLNTEAFF
>TRBJ1-3|TRBV7-2
CASSLDRRNTIYF
>TRBJ1-6|TRBV27
CASSLETGWNSPLHF
>TRBJ2-3|TRBV5-6
CASSSGGDTQYF
>TRBJ1-1|TRBV27
CASSSTGTGNTEAFF